This is a list of T cell receptor beta chains from one sample in a study of T cell clones after liver transplantation. Sequencing used immunoSEQ multiplex PCR; TCRdb keeps in-frame clones, though not all of them. The table has tens of thousands of clones, approximately 81% seen once. The material sequenced was CD4+ T cells from blood, taken 48 months after liver transplant. The receptor source for this set is a human patient who received a liver transplant. Some T cells may originate from the graft donor. Each CDR3 is given with its conserved first and last residue. A D gene is named only where the DNA matches it firmly. Clone size is given for some rows only: seen once, a few or many times, or a class if the clone is expanded.

TRBJ1-3,once,TRBV7-2,TRBD1,CASSSRQGSGNTIYF,TGTGCCAGCAGCTCCAGACAGGGAAGTGGAAACACCATATATTTT
TRBJ1-1,.,TRBV9,TRBD1,CASSVDPEGGQEAFF,TGTGCCAGCAGCGTAGACCCCGAGGGGGGACAGGAAGCTTTCTTT
TRBJ1-2,.,TRBV4-3,.,CASSQGQRDYGYTF,TGCGCCAGCAGCCAAGGCCAAAGGGACTATGGCTACACCTTC
TRBJ2-4,.,TRBV4-1,TRBD2,CASSQDGLAGARDIQYF,TGCGCCAGCAGCCAAGATGGACTAGCGGGAGCGAGGGACATTCAGTACTTC
TRBJ2-7,few,TRBV6-6,.,CASSYGGPADEQYF,TGTGCCAGCAGTTACGGAGGGCCCGCAGACGAGCAGTACTTC
TRBJ2-7,.,TRBV18,.,CASSLVTGEQYF,TGTGCCAGCTCTCTGGTGACTGGCGAGCAGTACTTC
TRBJ2-4,.,TRBV5-3,.,CARSLRCLADF,TGTGCCAGAAGCTTGAGGTGCCTCGCGGACTTC
TRBJ1-5,.,TRBV7-2,TRBD1,CASSLTGGAGQPQHF,TGTGCCAGCAGCTTAACAGGGGGCGCAGGGCAGCCCCAGCATTTT
TRBJ2-5,.,TRBV7-2,TRBD1,CASSSGTGGLETQYF,TGTGCCAGCAGCTCAGGGACAGGGGGCTTGGAGACCCAGTACTTC
TRBJ2-5,.,TRBV29-1,.,CSVTPGVRKETQYF,TGCAGCGTTACACCAGGGGTAAGGAAAGAGACCCAGTACTTC
TRBJ2-2,.,TRBV6-6,TRBD2,CASKRTSETGELFF,TGTGCCAGCAAGAGGACTAGCGAGACCGGGGAGCTGTTTTTT
TRBJ2-2,.,TRBV7-2,.,CASSLDRGLLTGELFF,TGTGCCAGCAGCTTAGACAGGGGACTACTCACCGGGGAGCTGTTTTTT
TRBJ2-7,medium-sized,TRBV27,.,CASSTHEQYF,TGTGCCAGCAGTACCCACGAGCAGTACTTC
TRBJ2-2,.,TRBV30,.,CAWSKKGENTGELFF,TGTGCCTGGAGTAAAAAAGGGGAGAACACCGGGGAGCTGTTTTTT
TRBJ1-5,.,TRBV6-1,.,CASSDQGYQPQHF,TGTGCCAGCAGTGACCAGGGTTATCAGCCCCAGCATTTT
TRBJ2-3,few,TRBV5-6,.,CASSSALGTLSSDTQYF,TGTGCCAGCAGCTCGGCCCTCGGGACTTTATCTTCCGATACGCAGTATTTT